This passage covers 32 T cell receptor beta chains from one sample sequenced in a study of early T cells in non-severe SARS-CoV-2 infection. TCRdb passed the 5' RACE reads through MiXCR, listing each CDR3 protein once. The data hold 55,000 to 65,000 distinct CDR3 sequences, with about 14% observed a single time. The source was whole blood, collected at baseline. The source is an adult who was a healthcare worker with PCR-confirmed SARS-CoV-2 infection or an uninfected control (not recorded which).

At least ten counts were recorded for this clonotype. The chain couples TRBV5-5 to TRBJ1-1, with a tentative D call TRBD1 (6 bases). Trimming cost V 1 base and J 4 bases, with 14 bases left between them. Germline CDR1 reads SGHKS; CDR2 reads YYEKEE (reference sequence). This CDR3 is built from 15 residues. DNA of the CDR3: TGTGCCAGCAGCTTGTCGGGGGCCTCGGGCACTGAAGCTTTCTTT. Its protein product is CASSLSGASGTEAFF.

This clonotype was detected only a few times. The J gene is TRBJ2-3, the V gene TRBV12-3 or TRBV12-4, with D unclear. The CDR3 is made up of 17 amino acids. V was shortened by 5 bases and J by 0 bases, with 18 bases between the two germline ends. In DNA form, the CDR3 reads TGTGCCAGCAGTACCTACCGGGCCCCCACTAGCACAGATACGCAGTATTTT. Translating it yields CASSTYRAPTSTDTQYF.

This chain connects TRBV6-1 to TRBJ2-7; TRBD1 matches 10 bases. CDR1 and CDR2 (germline): MNHNS, SASEGT. V shed 10 bases, J shed 1 base, and the junction held 13 bases outside the gene matches. The CDR3 runs to 16 residues. CDR3 sequence: CATSLDGTGVSYEQYF. The CDR3 DNA reads TGTGCCACCTCACTAGATGGGACAGGGGTTTCCTACGAGCAGTACTTC.

This clonotype was seen many times. The chain recombines TRBV5-1 with TRBJ2-1; D is unresolved. Trimming pared 6 bases from V and 4 bases from J, leaving 14 bases between. CDR3 length equals 14 residues. Germline V gene sequence: CDR1 SGHRS, CDR2 YFSETQ. This CDR3 is CASMPEAGYNEQFF. For the CDR3, the DNA is TGCGCCAGCATGCCAGAAGCTGGTTACAATGAGCAGTTCTTC.

This clonotype has just a few counts. The genes are TRBV10-1 and TRBJ2-1; 11 bases map to TRBD2. The V gene's germline CDR1 is WNHNN and CDR2 SYGVQD (reference sequence). The length of the CDR3 is 16 residues. The J segment lost 4 bases and the V segment lost 7 bases, leaving 9 bases of the junction unmatched. Written as DNA, the CDR3 is TGCGCCAGCACTCCACCGACTAGCGGGGAATACAATGAGCAGTTCTTC. This translates into CASTPPTSGEYNEQFF.

The sample holds a few counts of this clonotype. V is TRBV24-1 and J is TRBJ1-5, with D perhaps matching TRBD1 (6 bases). V was pared by 3 bases and J by 9 bases, with 17 bases between. CDR3 length: 15 amino acids. Germline values: CDR1 KGHDR, CDR2 SFDVKD. Here the CDR3 DNA reads TGTGCCACCAGTGATGCTCGACAGGCCGAGGGGCCCCAGCATTTT. Protein: CATSDARQAEGPQHF.

The V gene is TRBV4-1, the J gene TRBJ2-7; 14 bases align to TRBD2. Losses at the gene ends were 4 bases for V and 6 bases for J; bases not matched to a gene: 5. Germline V gives CDR1 MGHRA, CDR2 YSYEKL. This CDR3 has 15 residues. The CDR3 region is CASSLGLAGDIEQYF. In DNA, the CDR3 is TGCGCCAGCAGCCTGGGACTAGCGGGAGATATCGAGCAGTACTTC.

Regarding this clonotype: Here the CDR3 omits its conserved ending phenylalanine or tryptophan, so a read error is the likely source. Written as DNA, the CDR3 is TGTGCCAGTAGTCGACGGTACCAAGAGACCCAGTACTCC. Translation: CASSRRYQETQYS. V and J are TRBV19 and TRBJ2-5; D call uncertain. V was pared by 5 bases and J by 0 bases, with 7 bases between. The CDR3 consists of 13 residues. Germline CDR1 reads LNHDA; CDR2 reads SQIVND (reference sequence).

This clonotype was recorded a few times. The rearrangement joins TRBV19 to TRBJ1-5; the D is unclear. The CDR3 is made up of 17 amino acids. V gave up 5 bases and J gave up 1 base, with 18 bases separating them. Germline V gives CDR1 LNHDA, CDR2 SQIVND (reference sequence). The CDR3 spells CASSPTTRGSSNQPQHF. CDR3 coding DNA: TGTGCCAGTAGTCCCACGACGCGGGGTTCGAGCAATCAGCCCCAGCATTTT.

This clonotype came up many times. The V gene is TRBV9, the J gene TRBJ2-1; D call uncertain. With 3 bases removed from V and 9 bases from J, the gap between germline ends came to 13 bases. Germline values: CDR1 SGDLS, CDR2 YYNGEE. This CDR3 has 13 amino acids. CDR3 in amino acids: CASSAILSSEQFF. In DNA, the CDR3 is TGTGCCAGCAGCGCGATTCTTAGCAGTGAGCAGTTCTTC.

This clonotype was detected a few times. One junction end does not reproduce the germline sequence, and a read error may be involved. The gene calls are TRBV3-1 and TRBJ1-5, with TRBD1 as a possible D gene (5 bases). Germline V gives CDR1 LGHDT, CDR2 YNNKEL (reference sequence). CDR3 length equals 14 residues. The CDR3 DNA is TGTGCCAGCAGTCAAGCGCTTAGGGGACAGCCCCAGCATTTT. Amino acids: CASSQALRGQPQHF.

CDR3 DNA sequence: TGTGCCAGCAGCCAAGACCCTGGACAGGGGGCAAAGTACTTC. Translating it yields CASSQDPGQGAKYF. V and J are TRBV4-2 and TRBJ2-7; 11 positions match TRBD1. The CDR3 has 14 amino acids. The ends lost 0 bases at V and 11 bases at J; junction bases unmatched: 6. Germline V gives CDR1 LGHNA, CDR2 YNFKEQ.

This clonotype was counted a few times. The chain combines TRBV2 with TRBJ1-5; D uncertain. Trimming removed 6 bases at V and 3 bases at J, with 9 bases between. CDR1 is SNHLY, CDR2 FYNNEI, per germline. There are 13 residues in the CDR3. CDR3 DNA: TGTGCCAGCAGATCCGACCTCAATCAGCCCCAGCATTTT. It encodes CASRSDLNQPQHF. Combining the CDR3 with reference TRBV2 and TRBJ1-5 gives the whole variable domain EPEVTQTPSHQVTQMGQEVILRCVPISNHLYFYWYRQILGQKVEFLVSFYNNEISEKSEIFDDQFSVERPDGSNFTLKIRSTKLEDSAMYFCASRSDLNQPQHFGDGTRLSIL.

In this sample, this clonotype is medium-sized. CDR3 amino acids: CASSKSSSGTVNEQYF. The CDR3, as DNA: TGTGCCAGCAGCAAGTCATCATCCGGGACAGTAAACGAGCAGTACTTC. The V gene is TRBV21-1, the J gene TRBJ2-7; the D segment call TRBD1 is taken from the table without a DNA check. TRBV21-1 is a listed pseudogene. CDR3 length: 16 amino acids.

This clonotype was seen ten or more times. The V call is TRBV20-1, the J call TRBJ1-1; maybe TRBD1 (6 bases). The V gene lost 1 base and the J gene lost 4 bases, with 19 bases spanning the gap. The CDR3 loop spans 16 amino acids. The germline V gene has CDR1 DFQATT and CDR2 SNEGSKA (reference sequence). CDR3: CSARGRGFRGPTEAFF. DNA of the CDR3: TGCAGTGCTAGAGGCAGGGGTTTTCGAGGCCCCACTGAAGCTTTCTTT.

The table lists this clonotype with many counts. The chain couples TRBV6-4 to TRBJ2-3; TRBD2 matches at 11 bases. Looked up from germline, CDR1 is MRHNA and CDR2 is SNTAGT. This CDR3 has 18 residues. The ends lost 1 base at V and 2 bases at J; junction bases unmatched: 8. The CDR3 coding sequence is TGTGCCAGCAGTGACTGGGGACTAGCGGATTACGACACAGATACGCAGTATTTT. Amino acid sequence: CASSDWGLADYDTDTQYF.

This clonotype occurred a few times. The rearrangement links TRBV20-1 to TRBJ2-3; D might be TRBD1 or TRBD2, each matching 5 bases. Germline V lookup: CDR1 DFQATT, CDR2 SNEGSKA (reference sequence). The CDR3 sequence is 13 residues long. V lost 6 bases and J 0 bases, leaving 10 bases between the germline ends. CDR3 region: CSAPGTSTDTQYF. Written as DNA, the CDR3 is TGCAGTGCCCCAGGGACGAGCACAGATACGCAGTATTTT.

The sample holds a few counts of this clonotype. The chain links TRBV2 to TRBJ2-3, with D unclear. Between the trimmed V and J ends, which lost 4 bases and 4 bases, there was a span of 6 bases. Germline V gene data show CDR1 as SNHLY and CDR2 as FYNNEI. This CDR3 comprises 12 residues. The CDR3 is CASSANPDTQYF. CDR3 nucleotides: TGTGCCAGCAGTGCGAATCCAGATACGCAGTATTTT. The full variable domain, its missing parts supplied by reference TRBV2 and TRBJ2-3, is EPEVTQTPSHQVTQMGQEVILRCVPISNHLYFYWYRQILGQKVEFLVSFYNNEISEKSEIFDDQFSVERPDGSNFTLKIRSTKLEDSAMYFCASSANPDTQYFGPGTRLTVL.

This clonotype occurred a few times. V and J are TRBV12-3 or TRBV12-4 and TRBJ1-2; no firm D call. Deletions cut 6 bases from V and 7 bases from J, with 15 bases between. The CDR3 loop spans 13 amino acids. This CDR3 is CASSPSSRVGYTF. DNA of the CDR3: TGTGCCAGCAGCCCGTCTTCTCGTGTTGGCTACACCTTC.

This clonotype has only a few counts. The chain joins TRBV13 to TRBJ1-1; D is ambiguous. V lost 5 bases, J lost 7 bases, and 8 bases lay in between. Germline V gives CDR1 PRHDT, CDR2 FYEKMQ (reference sequence). This CDR3 has 11 amino acids. The CDR3 loop is CASSRASEAFF. For the CDR3, the DNA is TGTGCCAGCAGCCGAGCGAGTGAAGCTTTCTTT.

The chain combines TRBV3-1 with TRBJ1-6; 7 nucleotides align to TRBD1. This CDR3 is 15 amino acids long. V lost 0 bases and J lost 9; bases outside the gene matches: 5. Germline V gives CDR1 LGHDT, CDR2 YNNKEL (reference sequence). The chain's CDR3 is CASSQDRRGLSPLHF. The DNA of the CDR3 is TGTGCCAGCAGCCAAGATAGAAGGGGGCTTTCACCCCTCCACTTT.

The rearrangement links TRBV6-5 to TRBJ1-2; D might be TRBD1 (5 bases). The germline CDR1 and CDR2 sequences are MNHEY and SVGAGI. CDR3 length equals 14 residues. Trimming removed 2 bases from V and 7 bases from J, with 14 bases in between. CDR3: CASSYVQGGFGYTF. DNA of the CDR3: TGTGCCAGCAGTTACGTCCAGGGAGGCTTTGGCTACACCTTC.

The genes are TRBV27 and TRBJ2-7; weak D call: TRBD2 (5 bases). The CDR3 has 15 residues. Trimming took off 1 base at V and 4 bases at J, with 14 bases between the two ends. Germline lookup yields CDR1 MNHEY and CDR2 SMNVEV (reference sequence). Here the CDR3 DNA reads TGTGCCAGCAGTTTATTCGCCGGGGTTAGATACGAGCAGTACTTC. Protein: CASSLFAGVRYEQYF.

This chain joins TRBV5-1 and TRBJ2-5; weak D call: TRBD2 (5 bases). The germline gives CDR1 SGHRS, CDR2 YFSETQ. There are 17 residues in the CDR3. The V end lost 1 base, the J end lost 3 bases, and 19 bases lay between the germline ends. The CDR3 DNA is TGCGCCAGCAGCTTGACCCCGGGAAGGCCAGATAAAGAGACCCAGTACTTC. Its protein is CASSLTPGRPDKETQYF.

The genes are TRBV10-2 and TRBJ2-7; 10 bases are shared with TRBD1. The V segment lost 9 bases and the J segment 4 bases; nucleotides outside the gene matches: 9. Germline CDR1 reads WSHSY; CDR2 reads SAAADI. The CDR3 contains 14 residues. The CDR3 bases are TGCGCCAGTAAACCGGGACAGGGGAATTACGAGCAGTACTTC. Its protein product is CASKPGQGNYEQYF.

The chain carries TRBV20-1 and TRBJ2-7, with D perhaps matching TRBD1 (5 bases). Per the germline V gene, CDR1 is DFQATT and CDR2 is SNEGSKA (reference sequence). The CDR3 runs 12 residues. V was trimmed by 1 base and J by 6 bases, leaving 10 bases between them. The CDR3 DNA reads TGCAGTGCTAGAGTATCAGGGCTCGAGCAGTACTTC. This gives the protein CSARVSGLEQYF.

V gene TRBV2 combines with J gene TRBJ2-3; TRBD1 is a possible D gene (6 bases). Germline assignment: CDR1 SNHLY and CDR2 FYNNEI. The V end was cut by 2 bases, the J end by 3 bases, with 9 bases between. This CDR3 spans 14 amino acids. In DNA form, the CDR3 reads TGTGCCAGCAGTGAAAGGACAGAGACAGATACGCAGTATTTT. Amino acid sequence: CASSERTETDTQYF.

This clonotype was seen a handful of times. The chain is built from TRBV10-3 and TRBJ2-7, with D perhaps matching TRBD1 or TRBD2 (5 bases each). CDR1 and CDR2 (germline): ENHRY, SYGVKD. The CDR3 totals 12 residues. V lost 3 bases, J lost 3 bases, and 6 bases lay in between. This chain's CDR3 is CAISDGGYEQYF. CDR3 nucleotide sequence: TGTGCCATCAGTGATGGGGGCTACGAGCAGTACTTC.

This clonotype turned up a few times. In DNA form, the CDR3 reads TGCAGTGCTGCGGGAGGGCCCGAGACCCAGTACTTC. It encodes CSAAGGPETQYF. The genes are TRBV20-1 and TRBJ2-5, with 9 bases that match TRBD2. There are 12 residues in the CDR3. The V gene's germline CDR1 is DFQATT and CDR2 SNEGSKA (reference sequence). The V and J ends lost 5 bases and 5 bases, in that order; junction bases with no gene match: 3.

This clonotype showed up just a few times. J is TRBJ1-1 and V is TRBV13; no firm D call. Germline V lookup: CDR1 PRHDT, CDR2 FYEKMQ (reference sequence). The CDR3 is 12 residues long. V was clipped by 2 bases and J by 5 bases, with 6 bases between them. The CDR3 is CASSLHRTEAFF. The DNA for the CDR3 is TGTGCCAGCAGCTTACACCGGACTGAAGCTTTCTTT.

This clonotype was seen a handful of times. The rearrangement joins TRBV9 to TRBJ2-3, with D hard to call. CDR3 length: 16 amino acids. Germline-derived CDR1 and CDR2 are SGDLS and YYNGEE. V dropped 0 bases and J dropped 2 bases, with 13 bases sitting between them. The CDR3 reads CASSVAAGYPTDTQYF. CDR3 sequence (DNA): TGTGCCAGCAGCGTAGCAGCTGGCTACCCCACAGATACGCAGTATTTT.

The chain employs TRBV18 and TRBJ2-7; D unresolved. The ends were cut back, 6 bases at V and 4 bases at J, with 13 bases in the middle. The CDR3 consists of 13 residues. Germline V gene lookup returns CDR1 KGHSH and CDR2 LQKENI. The CDR3 reads CASSPADRYEQYF. The DNA of the CDR3 is TGTGCCAGCTCCCCCGCGGACCGTTACGAGCAGTACTTC.